This T cell receptor beta chain was identified in a study of shared clonotypes between healthy human individuals. Study results and limitations: Despite large depth, rarefaction showed incomplete sorted-subset sequencing. Larger richness was generally estimated for naive than memory subsets.

Repertoires were generated with immunoSEQ multiplex PCR, while TCRdb's copy carries only in-frame clones and drops some. Of 2 million to 2.5 million clones listed, roughly 95% are singletons. This clone was seen just once. Antigen specificity is unknown. Germline loops: CDR1 LNHDA, CDR2 SQIVND (reference sequence). V lost 3 bases to trimming and J lost 3 bases; unmatched junction nucleotides: 6. This CDR3 has 17 amino acids. The sequence derives from a man aged 18 to 30 in good health. Sample: naive CD4+ T cells sorted from blood. Regarding subset: CD45RA+ positively selected. The chain combines TRBV19 with TRBJ2-2; 11 nucleotides match TRBD2. The CDR3: CASSIGTSGSYTGELFF. CDR3 in DNA: TGTGCCAGTAGTATCGGAACTAGCGGGAGTTACACCGGGGAGCTGTTTTTT.